This T cell receptor beta chain was captured in a study of early T cells in non-severe SARS-CoV-2 infection (dated by TCRdb to about 2021). As for the study more broadly: Because TCR sequencing was done on bulk RNA from unsorted whole blood, the alpha and beta chains could not be paired.

Receptors were amplified or captured by 5' RACE. Sequenced using a NextSeq 500. Unique molecular identifiers were attached to individual cDNA molecules in the TCR library protocol so that sequencing error and PCR bias could be corrected. Both TCR alpha and beta chains were sequenced, and tight co-correlation was observed between alpha and beta sequence abundances in each sample. In the original analysis: Decombinator V4 was used to annotate the V gene, J gene and CDR3 of the TCR sequences. Expanded TCRs were defined as changing significantly between any two time points under a Poisson model with p below 0.0001. TCR abundances were normalised to the total number of TCRs sequenced per sample and were expressed as counts per million. MAIT TCRs were defined by TRAV1-2 paired with TRAJ12, TRAJ20 or TRAJ33, and iNKT TCRs by TRAV10 paired with TRAJ18. A search of VDJdb, accessed on 1 November 2021, was run for TCRs annotated to CMV, EBV and SARS-CoV-2, with TCRs annotated for multiple antigens excluded. TCRdb applied fastp at Q25 and MiXCR to the public reads, then kept only in-frame beta chains. All rows with the same CDR3 protein become a single entry with the most common DNA and genes. TCRdb, rather than the study authors, made the V and J calls. Counted in this sample were about 64,000 distinct CDR3 sequences; about 19% of them appeared once. Jointly, the top ten make up approximately 16% of the sample.

Broader findings and caveats from the paper: VDJdb matching was skewed toward anti-spike CD8 responses and likely underestimated virus-specific expansions, missing private and CD4 specificities.

Ends trimmed: V by 8 bases, J by 1 base; bases unmatched to a gene: 2. According to the germline V gene, CDR1 reads KGHSH and CDR2 reads LQKENI. The CDR3 holds 13 amino acids from the cysteine to the phenylalanine. Only the CDR3 DNA is retained, 39 bases long and in frame from the first base. A case-control design nested within a healthcare worker cohort in London, UK, was used, with weekly nasopharyngeal swab PCR tests and blood sampling performed. Healthcare workers were recruited during the week of the UK lockdown, between 23 and 31 March 2020, and followed weekly for up to roughly 15 weeks. This clonotype occurred a few times. The clone's antigen remains unknown. No per-base quality is available; no much larger clone lies one base away.

The rearrangement joined TRBV18 to TRBJ2-5, with 9 bases matching TRBD1. The specimen was whole blood, collected at baseline. The sequence came from an adult who was a healthcare worker with PCR-confirmed SARS-CoV-2 infection or an uninfected control (not recorded which). The DNA sequence is given as TGTGCCAGCGGACAGGGGATCCAAGAGACCCAGTACTTC. This encodes CASGQGIQETQYF.